These 13 T cell receptor beta chains share one sample of origin, sequenced in a study of blood T cells in healthy people across ages. The authors ran a second PCR of about 6 to 11 cycles using a sample-barcoded 5' primer and a J-beta primer mix. TCRdb independently ran MiXCR on the 5' RACE reads; one entry per CDR3 protein. The sample comprises 1.8 million or so distinct CDR3 sequences, about two fifths of which are singletons, and around 23% rests with the top ten. The specimen sequenced was blood. The source is a human donor in good health.

This clonotype came up many times. The chain is built from TRBV7-2 and TRBJ2-7, with unresolved D. The CDR3 is 16 amino acids. Germline values: CDR1 SGHTA, CDR2 FQGNSA. Trimming shortened V by 2 bases and J by 2 bases, and 16 bases separated the two germline ends. The chain's CDR3 is CASSLYFVGPPYEQYF. The CDR3 coding sequence is TGTGCCAGCAGCTTATATTTCGTTGGGCCACCCTACGAGCAGTACTTC.

The gene calls are TRBV6-2 or TRBV6-3 and TRBJ2-3; 12 bases are shared with TRBD2. The CDR3 is 18 amino acids. With V trimmed by 6 bases and J by 0 bases, 10 bases remained unmatched. Germline assignment: CDR1 MNHEY and CDR2 SVGEGT. CDR3 protein: CASSRASTSGGSTDTQYF. CDR3 DNA sequence: TGTGCCAGCAGCCGCGCCTCGACTAGCGGGGGTAGCACAGATACGCAGTATTTT.

The V and J genes are TRBV7-9 and TRBJ2-5, with D perhaps TRBD2 (5 bases). The CDR3 spans 16 residues. The V and J ends lost 5 bases and 2 bases respectively, with 18 bases between them. The germline CDR1 and CDR2 sequences are SEHNR and FQNEAQ (reference sequence). The DNA for the CDR3 is TGTGCCAGCAGCCTTTCTACGGGGAGCTCACAAGAGACCCAGTACTTC. Protein: CASSLSTGSSQETQYF.

This clonotype has a handful of counts. A junction end diverges from the germline sequence, so it may reflect a read error. The V gene is TRBV12-3 or TRBV12-4, the J gene TRBJ2-5; 7 bases map to TRBD1. The CDR3 spans 12 residues. For the CDR3, the DNA is TGTGCCAGCACTTCCCAGGGGGAGACCCAGGACTTC. Its translation: CASTSQGETQDF.

This clonotype was found a few times. This chain uses TRBV7-9 with TRBJ1-2; the D is unclear. This CDR3 is 12 amino acids long. Germline V lookup: CDR1 SEHNR, CDR2 FQNEAQ (reference sequence). Trimming shortened V by 8 bases and J by 2 bases, and 9 bases separated the two germline ends. CDR3 amino acids: CASRRGNYGYTF. The CDR3 coding sequence is TGTGCCAGCCGTAGAGGGAACTATGGCTACACCTTC. Full variable domain (rest looked up from reference TRBV7-9 and TRBJ1-2): DTGVSQNPRHKITKRGQNVTFRCDPISEHNRLYWYRQTLGQGPEFLTYFQNEAQLEKSRLLSDRFSAERPKGSFSTLEIQRTEQGDSAMYLCASRRGNYGYTFGSGTRLTVV.

The V call is TRBV20-1, the J call TRBJ2-5; D may match TRBD1 or TRBD2 (6 bases each). CDR3 length equals 16 residues. Trimming cost V 6 bases and J 5 bases, with 25 bases left between them. Per the germline V gene, CDR1 is DFQATT and CDR2 is SNEGSKA (reference sequence). CDR3 in DNA: TGCAGTGCCTTCAGGCCGGGGGCAGGACTTCAGGAGACCCAGTACTTC. It specifies CSAFRPGAGLQETQYF.

Remarks on this clonotype: A much larger clone lies one base from this, so it may be a read error. The chain couples TRBV5-6 to TRBJ2-1; D possibly corresponds to TRBD2 (6 bases). The CDR3 spans 16 residues. The V end lost 1 base, the J end lost 6 bases, and 17 bases lay between the germline ends. The V gene's germline CDR1 is SGHDT and CDR2 YYEEEE. The CDR3 DNA reads as TGTGCCAGCAGCTTGCCCCCCTCGAGGGGAGGCAATGAGCAGTTCTTC. It is translated as CASSLPPSRGGNEQFF.

CDR3 coding DNA: TGTGCCAGCAGTTACGGACAGGCGCGGACTAACTATGGCTACACCTTC. This encodes CASSYGQARTNYGYTF. J is TRBJ1-2 and V is TRBV6-5; 7 bases line up with TRBD1. The CDR3 runs 16 residues. V dropped 2 bases and J dropped 0; count of bases not matched to a gene: 6. Per the germline V gene, CDR1 is MNHEY and CDR2 is SVGAGI.

There are a few counts of this clonotype. The chain recombines TRBV6-2 or TRBV6-3 with TRBJ2-3; 9 nucleotides agree with TRBD2. Germline V gene data show CDR1 as MNHEY and CDR2 as SVGEGT. This CDR3 has 16 residues. J was trimmed by 4 bases and V by 1 base; bases with no gene match: 6. The CDR3 sequence is CASSYFLAGIPDTQYF. The DNA of the CDR3 is TGTGCCAGCAGTTACTTCCTAGCGGGGATCCCAGATACGCAGTATTTT.

The rearrangement joins TRBV6-5 to TRBJ2-1; D is unclear. This CDR3 contains 14 residues. CDR1 is MNHEY and CDR2 is SVGAGI in the germline V gene. V lost 0 bases, J lost 7 bases, and 10 bases lay in between. The DNA for the CDR3 is TGTGCCAGCAGTTACTCGCGGAACCTTAATGAGCAGTTCTTC. Translation gives CASSYSRNLNEQFF.

This clonotype was seen at least ten times. V and J are TRBV6-6 and TRBJ1-2; 10 bases are shared with TRBD1. This CDR3 contains 16 residues. With 6 bases clipped from V and 7 bases from J, the junction kept 14 bases outside the gene matches. Per germline, CDR1 MNHNY and CDR2 SVGAGI (reference sequence). This chain's CDR3 is CASSAGQGGTPLGYTF. The CDR3 bases are TGTGCCAGCAGCGCAGGACAGGGGGGGACCCCCCTTGGCTACACCTTC.

The chain carries TRBV5-1 and TRBJ1-1, with no clear D. The germline CDR1 and CDR2 sequences are SGHRS and YFSETQ. The CDR3 loop spans 12 amino acids. The germline V and J ends were trimmed by 4 bases and 4 bases, with 8 bases remaining between them. CDR3 nucleotide sequence: TGCGCCAGCAGCGCCGTTTCCACTGAAGCTTTCTTT. Translation: CASSAVSTEAFF.

On this clonotype: The junction departs from the called germline gene at one end, perhaps through a read error. The chain is built from TRBV6-1 and TRBJ2-7, with TRBD2 matching over 9 bases. The CDR3 extends over 16 amino acids. Germline CDR1 reads MNHNS; CDR2 reads SASEGT. The CDR3 DNA reads as TGTGCCCGCAGTGCCCTCAGCGGGGGGCCATCCTACGAGCAGTACTTC. Encoded protein: CARSALSGGPSYEQYF.